This T cell receptor beta chain was observed in a study of response to subunit inactivated influenza vaccine. The CDR3 contains 19 residues. Germline CDR1 reads SGDLS; CDR2 reads YYNGEE. Trimming removed 2 bases from V and 7 bases from J; junction bases left unmatched: 23. From the RT-PCR reads, TCRdb called clonotypes with MiXCR, one entry per CDR3 protein. The sample lists 800,000 or so distinct CDR3 sequences; 20% to 25% were seen once. The sequencing here drew on PBMCs from blood, taken more than 4 days after vaccination. This chain joins TRBV9 and TRBJ1-2, with 7 bases fitting TRBD1. The TCR was taken from a man aged 45 to 65 who received an inactivated influenza vaccine. CDR3 residues: CASSVGVGTYRGMVGGYTF. The CDR3 DNA sequence: TGTGCCAGCAGCGTGGGAGTAGGAACTTACAGGGGAATGGTTGGTGGCTACACCTTC.